This T cell receptor (beta chain) was identified during a study of CXCR3-negative and CXCR3-positive naive CD8 T cells. Notes on the study in general: Both of the naive subsets showed about the same high diversity, but memory CD8+ cells had much less. Both naive subsets carried similar amounts of surface CD5, so TCR strength was inferred from TRB CDR3 properties. Researchers report that CXCR3-positive naive cells carry more hydrophobic TRB CDR3s than CXCR3-negative naive cells. In naive cells, CXCR3-negative and CXCR3-positive subsets had similar TRBV-TRBJ usage; memory cells differed.

Cells classed as naive CD8+ T cells were CD45RO-CCR7+CD27+CD95-. The CDR3 is 15 amino acids. Germline loops: CDR1 SGHAT, CDR2 FQNNGV. With regard to this clonotype: Its antigen is not known.

Preparation of TRB cDNA libraries relied on 5' RACE carrying UMI labels. TCRdb re-called the 5' RACE reads, yielding one record per CDR3 amino acid sequence without DNA. This listing includes about 130,000 distinct CDR3 sequences. The rearrangement uses TRBV11-2 and TRBJ2-7; the TRBD2 assignment by TCRdb is unverifiable without DNA. Source material: naive CXCR3+ CD8+ T cells from blood. Described subset: CD45RO-CCR7+CD27+CD95- naive CD8+ T cells expressing CXCR3 (TNR3+). The sequence was obtained from a human donor in good health. Some clones in this sample may be carry-over from other donors' samples. CDR3 amino acids: CASSDSRELRDEQYF.